One and the same sample provided the 32 T cell receptor beta chains below, sequenced in a study of T cells in Graves' hyperthyroidism and ophthalmopathy. Amplified TCR beta CDR3 regions derived from RNA transcripts. A set of HTBI primers served as the primers for a first-round RT-PCR of the TCR CDR3. In TCRdb, the multiplex PCR reads were re-called with MiXCR into one record per CDR3 protein. The table includes 340,000 or so distinct CDR3 sequences, about 21% detected once. The sample taken for sequencing was blood. These receptors all stem from a woman aged 45-65 years with Graves' hyperthyroidism.

The gene calls are TRBV7-3 and TRBJ1-1; possibly TRBD1 for D (5 bases). The V gene's germline CDR1 is SGHTA and CDR2 FQGTGA. The CDR3 consists of 17 residues. With 1 base removed from V and 5 bases from J, the gap between germline ends came to 20 bases. Here the CDR3 DNA reads TGTGCCAGCAGCTTAAGGGGGGGTTGGGGAACCAAAACTGAAGCTTTCTTT. The encoded protein is CASSLRGGWGTKTEAFF.

Many counts were recorded for this clonotype. The V gene is TRBV7-9, the J gene TRBJ1-5; a possible D gene is TRBD1 (5 bases). The CDR3 runs to 13 residues. V was trimmed by 3 bases and J by 5 bases, leaving 8 bases between them. Germline assignment: CDR1 SEHNR and CDR2 FQNEAQ (reference sequence). The CDR3 bases are TGTGCCAGCAGCTTCCAGGGTGATCAGCCCCAGCATTTT. Encoded protein: CASSFQGDQPQHF. Full variable domain (outside the CDR3, taken from reference TRBV7-9 and TRBJ1-5): DTGVSQNPRHKITKRGQNVTFRCDPISEHNRLYWYRQTLGQGPEFLTYFQNEAQLEKSRLLSDRFSAERPKGSFSTLEIQRTEQGDSAMYLCASSFQGDQPQHFGDGTRLSIL.

Many counts were recorded for this clonotype. The V gene is TRBV18, the J gene TRBJ1-4; D gene unclear. With 3 bases removed from V and 0 bases from J, the gap between germline ends came to 11 bases. CDR3 size: 16 residues. Germline CDR1 reads KGHSH; CDR2 reads LQKENI. This CDR3 reads CASSPSSYATNEKLFF. The CDR3 nucleotides are TGTGCCAGCTCACCGTCTTCATATGCAACTAATGAAAAACTGTTTTTT.

The sample holds a few counts of this clonotype. This sequence joins TRBV5-4 and TRBJ2-7, with 7 bases that match TRBD1. After removal of 2 bases from V and 2 bases from J, the junction contained 1 base not matched to a gene. Germline loops: CDR1 SGHNT, CDR2 YYREEE (reference sequence). The CDR3 is 13 amino acids. CDR3 protein: CASSFDRAYEQYF. CDR3 nucleotides: TGTGCCAGCAGCTTCGACAGGGCCTACGAGCAGTACTTC.

This clonotype was recorded many times. V and J are TRBV28 and TRBJ2-4; TRBD1 agrees at 7 bases. This CDR3 is 13 amino acids long. J gave up 7 bases and V 5 bases, and 5 bases lay outside the gene matches. The germline gives CDR1 MDHEN, CDR2 SYDVKM. In DNA, the CDR3 is TGTGCCAGCAGTCTCAGACAGGGTAACATTCAGTACTTC. Translating gives CASSLRQGNIQYF.

This clonotype was seen more than once but under ten times. This chain uses TRBV6-5 with TRBJ2-2; 7 nucleotides align to TRBD1. V was pared by 2 bases and J by 4 bases, with 10 bases of the junction left unmatched. CDR3 length: 17 amino acids. Germline assignment: CDR1 MNHEY and CDR2 SVGAGI. The CDR3 loop is CASSYRDSLLTTGELFF. CDR3 sequence (DNA): TGTGCCAGCAGTTACCGGGACAGCCTCTTAACCACCGGGGAGCTGTTTTTT.

The gene calls are TRBV27 and TRBJ1-1, with D hard to call. The CDR3 contains 18 residues. V was cut by 0 bases and J by 3 bases, with 20 bases left in between. CDR1 and CDR2 from the germline V gene are MNHEY and SMNVEV (reference sequence). The chain's CDR3 is CASSLSKGTVSRHTEAFF. The CDR3, as DNA: TGTGCCAGCAGTTTATCGAAAGGAACGGTGAGTCGTCACACTGAAGCTTTCTTT.

This clonotype was counted between two and nine times. This chain uses TRBV9 with TRBJ1-3; D ambiguous. Germline V gene data show CDR1 as SGDLS and CDR2 as YYNGEE. This CDR3 spans 14 amino acids. Deletions cut 2 bases from V and 0 bases from J, with 6 bases between. DNA for the CDR3: TGTGCCAGCAGCGTTTTGGGCTCTGGAAACACCATATATTTT. Residues: CASSVLGSGNTIYF. The full variable domain, its missing parts supplied by reference TRBV9 and TRBJ1-3, is DSGVTQTPKHLITATGQRVTLRCSPRSGDLSVYWYQQSLDQGLQFLIQYYNGEERAKGNILERFSAQQFPDLHSELNLSSLELGDSALYFCASSVLGSGNTIYFGEGSWLTVV.

This clonotype came up a few times. The chain is built from TRBV6-1 and TRBJ2-1, with 9 nucleotides matching TRBD1. J lost 5 bases, V lost 4 bases, and 6 bases had no gene match. The CDR3 runs to 15 residues. Germline CDR1 is MNHNS and CDR2 is SASEGT. The DNA for the CDR3 is TGTGCCAGCAGTGGGATCCGGGACAGGGACAATGAGCAGTTCTTC. Translated: CASSGIRDRDNEQFF.

This clonotype was picked up many times. The V gene is TRBV20-1, the J gene TRBJ1-5; D unclear. The CDR3 is made up of 13 amino acids. V gave up 6 bases and J gave up 0 bases, with 9 bases separating them. The germline V gene has CDR1 DFQATT and CDR2 SNEGSKA (reference sequence). The CDR3 DNA reads TGCAGTGCGGGGAGCAATAGCAATCAGCCCCAGCATTTT. This codes for CSAGSNSNQPQHF.

This clonotype came up a few times. This chain connects TRBV11-3 to TRBJ2-5, with D perhaps given as TRBD1 or TRBD2 (5 bases each). This CDR3 region has 13 residues. Germline CDR1 and CDR2: SGHNT and YENEEA. V lost 5 bases and J lost 11, with 18 bases in between. The CDR3 loop reads CASSAGRGLYQYF. As DNA, the CDR3 is TGTGCCAGCAGCGCGGGTAGGGGATTGTATCAGTACTTC.

The sample holds many counts of this clonotype. The chain carries TRBV20-1 and TRBJ2-5; 11 nucleotides line up with TRBD2. The germline CDR1 and CDR2 sequences are DFQATT and SNEGSKA (reference sequence). The V segment lost 0 bases and the J segment 5 bases; nucleotides outside the gene matches: 5. The CDR3 totals 15 residues. The CDR3 DNA reads TGCAGTGCTAGAGATGAAACTAGCGGGAGTGAGACCCAGTACTTC. This gives the protein CSARDETSGSETQYF.

The sample holds many counts of this clonotype. The V and J genes are TRBV11-3 and TRBJ2-3, with 12 bases that match TRBD1. CDR3 length: 16 amino acids. Trimming took 5 bases from V and 2 from J; bases not matched to a gene: 5. Germline V gene sequence: CDR1 SGHNT, CDR2 YENEEA. The CDR3 DNA sequence: TGTGCCAGCAGCGCGGGGACAGGGGGCGACACAGATACGCAGTATTTT. It specifies CASSAGTGGDTDTQYF.

At least ten counts were recorded for this clonotype. V usage is TRBV29-1 and J usage is TRBJ1-2; D is undetermined. The germline V and J ends were trimmed by 4 bases and 8 bases, with 20 bases remaining between them. The CDR3 spans 14 residues. Germline lookup yields CDR1 SQVTM and CDR2 ANQGSEA. This chain's CDR3 is CSVGEVARVRGYTF. Here the CDR3 DNA reads TGCAGCGTTGGAGAGGTGGCCCGGGTGAGAGGCTACACCTTC.

The sample holds many counts of this clonotype. The chain links TRBV12-3 or TRBV12-4 to TRBJ2-3, with no clear D. CDR3 length: 14 amino acids. Trimming took off 2 bases at V and 2 bases at J, with 8 bases between the two ends. In DNA, the CDR3 is TGTGCCAGCAGTTTACCTAGGGACACAGATACGCAGTATTTT. Translation: CASSLPRDTDTQYF.

The table lists this clonotype with a few counts. The chain links TRBV12-3 or TRBV12-4 to TRBJ1-2; tentatively, D is TRBD1 (5 bases). The CDR3 consists of 15 residues. The V end was cut by 1 base, the J end by 4 bases, with 13 bases between. The CDR3 is CASSLDSGGTYGYTF. The DNA for the CDR3 is TGTGCCAGCAGTTTAGATTCTGGGGGGACCTATGGCTACACCTTC.

Concerning this clonotype: A read error may explain this, as a much larger clone is one base away. The conserved phenylalanine or tryptophan normally closing the CDR3 is absent here, so this likely arose from a read error. CDR3: CASTPRGAGANVLTL. The CDR3, as DNA: TGTGCCAGCACCCCGAGGGGCGCTGGGGCCAACGTCCTGACTCTC. The V and J genes are TRBV28 and TRBJ2-6; D is tentatively TRBD1 or TRBD2 (5 bases each). Germline lookup yields CDR1 MDHEN and CDR2 SYDVKM. The germline V and J ends were trimmed by 7 bases and 2 bases, with 12 bases remaining between them. The CDR3 runs to 15 residues.

J is TRBJ2-7 and V is TRBV30, with a tentative D call TRBD1 (6 bases). The germline V gene encodes CDR1 GTSNPN and CDR2 SVGIG (reference sequence). The CDR3 is 11 amino acids. V was clipped by 5 bases and J by 6 bases, with 11 bases between them. This chain's CDR3 is CAWGQNCEQYF. The CDR3 DNA reads TGTGCCTGGGGACAGAATTGCGAGCAGTACTTC.

This clonotype was detected many times. The chain uses TRBV29-1 and TRBJ2-2, with TRBD2 as a possible D gene (6 bases). Germline values: CDR1 SQVTM, CDR2 ANQGSEA. Trimming removed 4 bases from V and 4 bases from J, with 13 bases in between. CDR3 length: 14 residues. The CDR3 nucleotides read TGCAGCGTTGTAGGAGGGGTCGGCACCGGGGAGCTGTTTTTT. It codes for CSVVGGVGTGELFF.

This clonotype was counted at least ten times. This chain connects TRBV5-1 to TRBJ2-2; no reliable D call. Between the trimmed V and J ends, which lost 0 bases and 0 bases, there was a span of 3 bases. The germline V gene encodes CDR1 SGHRS and CDR2 YFSETQ. The CDR3 is 14 amino acids. Here the CDR3 DNA reads TGCGCCAGCAGCTTGGACGCGAACACCGGGGAGCTGTTTTTT. It translates to CASSLDANTGELFF. Full variable domain (rest looked up from reference TRBV5-1 and TRBJ2-2): KAGVTQTPRYLIKTRGQQVTLSCSPISGHRSVSWYQQTPGQGLQFLFEYFSETQRNKGNFPGRFSGRQFSNSRSEMNVSTLELGDSALYLCASSLDANTGELFFGEGSRLTVL.

This clonotype was observed many times. The gene calls are TRBV20-1 and TRBJ2-7, with D perhaps TRBD2 (6 bases). The germline V gene has CDR1 DFQATT and CDR2 SNEGSKA (reference sequence). The CDR3 is 13 residues long. V was trimmed by 4 bases and J by 2 bases, leaving 12 bases between them. CDR3 DNA: TGCAGTGCTAAATCACTAGCAGCCTACGAGCAGTACTTC. This sequence encodes CSAKSLAAYEQYF.

The V gene is TRBV10-3, the J gene TRBJ1-2; D possibly corresponds to TRBD1 (5 bases). The CDR3 contains 15 residues. Germline V gene sequence: CDR1 ENHRY, CDR2 SYGVKD. The V end was cut by 0 bases, the J end by 0 bases, with 8 bases between. Written as DNA, the CDR3 is TGTGCCATCAGTGAGTCGGGGGGTCCTAACTATGGCTACACCTTC. Translated: CAISESGGPNYGYTF.

The chain carries TRBV7-9 and TRBJ2-7, with 11 bases that match TRBD2. J lost 1 base, V lost 1 base, and 6 bases had no gene match. The germline CDR1 and CDR2 sequences are SEHNR and FQNEAQ (reference sequence). The CDR3 runs to 17 residues. The CDR3 here is CASSLGGLAGGSYEQYF. CDR3 DNA sequence: TGTGCCAGCAGCTTAGGGGGGTTAGCGGGAGGGTCCTACGAGCAGTACTTC.

This rearrangement joins TRBV9 to TRBJ2-3; D possibly corresponds to TRBD2 (5 bases). CDR1 is SGDLS and CDR2 is YYNGEE in the germline V gene. The CDR3 is 15 residues long. V lost 0 bases and J 4 bases, leaving 12 bases between the germline ends. CDR3 sequence: CASSVAVGESDTQYF. CDR3 nucleotide sequence: TGTGCCAGCAGCGTAGCTGTGGGAGAGTCAGATACGCAGTATTTT.

Ten or more counts support this clonotype. The rearrangement uses TRBV20-1 and TRBJ2-7; possibly TRBD1 for D (5 bases). Germline CDR1 and CDR2: DFQATT and SNEGSKA (reference sequence). V was pared by 1 base and J by 6 bases, with 13 bases between. This CDR3 has 13 residues. CDR3 loop: CSARVPQGFEQYF. CDR3 nucleotides: TGCAGTGCTAGAGTCCCCCAGGGTTTCGAGCAGTACTTC.

This chain joins TRBV6-2 or TRBV6-3 and TRBJ1-2; D is perhaps TRBD1 (6 bases). The germline gives CDR1 MNHEY, CDR2 SVGEGT. This CDR3 is built from 13 residues. V shed 2 bases and J shed 4 bases, with 8 bases lying between them. The DNA of the CDR3 is TGTGCCAGCAGTTACGTACAGGGCTATGGCTACACCTTC. It is translated as CASSYVQGYGYTF.

The genes are TRBV12-3 or TRBV12-4 and TRBJ2-3; 8 positions match TRBD1. The CDR3 contains 15 residues. V was pared by 7 bases and J by 4 bases, with 10 bases of the junction left unmatched. CDR3 residues: CASTPMQGASDTQYF. The CDR3 region has the DNA TGTGCCAGCACCCCCATGCAGGGGGCATCAGATACGCAGTATTTT.

The genes are TRBV11-2 and TRBJ2-5; D gene ambiguous. V shed 3 bases and J shed 4 bases, with 12 bases lying between them. This CDR3 is 14 amino acids long. CDR1 is SGHAT and CDR2 is FQNNGV in the germline V gene. The CDR3 loop is CASSFRGWVETQYF. The DNA of the CDR3 is TGTGCCAGCAGCTTCAGAGGATGGGTAGAGACCCAGTACTTC. The variable domain in full, with the rest retrieved from reference TRBV11-2 and TRBJ2-5, is EAGVAQSPRYKIIEKRQSVAFWCNPISGHATLYWYQQILGQGPKLLIQFQNNGVVDDSQLPKDRFSAERLKGVDSTLKIQPAKLEDSAVYLCASSFRGWVETQYFGPGTRLLVL.

This clonotype was counted ten times or more. The chain joins TRBV30 to TRBJ2-5; D is uncertain. This CDR3 contains 12 residues. V gave up 1 base and J gave up 4 bases, with 7 bases separating them. Germline V gene data show CDR1 as GTSNPN and CDR2 as SVGIG (reference sequence). The CDR3 region is CAWSALGETQYF. CDR3 coding DNA: TGTGCCTGGAGTGCTTTGGGAGAGACCCAGTACTTC.

This clonotype was found many times. The genes are TRBV2 and TRBJ2-1, with 11 bases aligning to TRBD2. J gave up 3 bases and V 9 bases, and 4 bases lay outside the gene matches. The CDR3 extends over 14 amino acids. The germline V gene encodes CDR1 SNHLY and CDR2 FYNNEI. The CDR3 sequence: CASTGTSGYNEQFF. CDR3 bases: TGTGCCAGTACCGGGACTAGCGGCTACAATGAGCAGTTCTTC.

This clonotype was picked up many times. This chain connects TRBV28 to TRBJ2-5; 8 nucleotides agree with TRBD1. Germline CDR1 reads MDHEN; CDR2 reads SYDVKM. The CDR3 loop spans 14 amino acids. The V segment lost 4 bases and the J segment 6 bases; nucleotides outside the gene matches: 7. The CDR3, as DNA: TGTGCCAGCAGTTACCGGACAGGGATGAAGACCCAGTACTTC. Translated: CASSYRTGMKTQYF.

This clonotype was observed at least ten times. This chain joins TRBV3-1 and TRBJ1-1, with D uncertain. In germline, CDR1 is LGHDT, CDR2 YNNKEL (reference sequence). This CDR3 contains 14 residues. Trimming stripped 4 bases from V and 2 bases from J, with 11 bases between. In DNA form, the CDR3 reads TGTGCCAGCAGCCCCGAACCTTTAAACACTGAAGCTTTCTTT. It is translated as CASSPEPLNTEAFF.